Listed below are T cell receptor beta chains from one sample, sequenced in a study of control samples from healthy donors and cancer patients. The method was immunoSEQ multiplex PCR; TCRdb's version includes in-frame clones alone and lacks a portion of them. Here the sample spans 75,000 to 90,000 clones, roughly 90% being singletons. Sequencing was carried out using blood. Receptors originate from a middle-aged man in good health. Both conserved end residues are part of each CDR3. The D gene is left open where the match is weak. Expanded clones get a size class; other rows say once, few or many, or leave the size out.

v_call	clone_size	j_call	d_call	cdr3_aa	cdr3_nt
TRBV18	.	TRBJ2-2	.	CASSRGEGGELFF	TGTGCCAGCTCACGAGGGGAAGGCGGGGAGCTGTTTTTT
TRBV7-9	.	TRBJ2-2	.	CASSPTAAAANTGELFF	TGTGCCAGCAGCCCCACAGCAGCGGCGGCGAACACCGGGGAGCTGTTTTTT
TRBV6-6	.	TRBJ1-1	.	CASSTPVVPVTEAFF	TGTGCCAGCAGCACCCCCGTCGTACCGGTAACTGAAGCTTTCTTT
TRBV7-9	.	TRBJ2-7	TRBD1	CASSLPRDSSSYEQYF	TGTGCCAGCAGCTTACCCCGGGACAGTAGCTCCTACGAGCAGTACTTC
TRBV7-6	.	TRBJ2-7	TRBD1	CASSPDRGSYEQYF	TGTGCCAGCAGCCCCGACAGGGGATCCTACGAGCAGTACTTC
TRBV7-9	.	TRBJ1-2	TRBD1	CASSLNRGDGYTF	TGTGCCAGCAGCTTAAACAGGGGGGATGGCTACACCTTC
TRBV7-8	.	TRBJ1-1	.	CASSTKENTEAFF	TGTGCCAGCAGCACAAAAGAGAACACTGAAGCTTTCTTT
TRBV7-2	.	TRBJ2-3	TRBD2	CASSLHRGGSTDTQYF	TGTGCCAGCAGCTTACATCGCGGGGGGAGCACAGATACGCAGTATTTT
TRBV5-5	.	TRBJ1-3	.	CASSLAGGNTIYF	TGTGCCAGCAGCTTGGCCGGCGGAAACACCATATATTTT
TRBV9	.	TRBJ2-2	.	CASSVGPPNTGELFF	TGTGCCAGCAGCGTAGGTCCACCAAACACCGGGGAGCTGTTTTTT
TRBV4-1	.	TRBJ2-7	.	CASSPQPLGEQYF	TGCGCCAGCAGCCCACAGCCGTTGGGCGAGCAGTACTTC
TRBV6-2/TRBV6-3	few	TRBJ1-4	TRBD1	CASSSPDRGVNEKLFF	TGTGCCAGCAGCTCCCCCGACAGGGGAGTTAATGAAAAACTGTTTTTT
TRBV29-1	.	TRBJ1-3	.	CSVPRGNTIYF	TGCAGCGTTCCCCGAGGAAACACCATATATTTT
TRBV19	.	TRBJ1-1	.	CASSIQRNTEAFF	TGTGCCAGTAGTATACAGAGGAACACTGAAGCTTTCTTT
TRBV7-2	.	TRBJ2-1	.	CASSLAGGPLTYNEQFF	TGTGCCAGCAGCTTAGCGGGGGGGCCCTTGACCTACAATGAGCAGTTCTTC
TRBV5-6	.	TRBJ1-1	.	CASSGLNTEAFF	TGTGCCAGCAGCGGGCTTAACACTGAAGCTTTCTTT
TRBV25-1	once	TRBJ2-5	.	CASSEYRGIETQYF	TGTGCCAGCAGTGAATATAGGGGGATAGAGACCCAGTACTTC
TRBV12-3/TRBV12-4	.	TRBJ1-1	.	CAAGGLNTEAFF	TGTGCCGCGGGAGGCTTGAACACTGAAGCTTTCTTT
TRBV7-2	.	TRBJ2-7	TRBD1	CASSLVSDRGTYEQYF	TGTGCCAGCAGCTTAGTTTCTGACAGGGGGACCTACGAGCAGTACTTC
TRBV5-1	.	TRBJ2-6	TRBD1	CASSFKPGQGFESGANVLTF	TGCGCCAGCAGCTTTAAACCGGGACAGGGTTTTGAGTCTGGGGCCAACGTCCTGACTTTC
TRBV19	few	TRBJ1-1	.	CASSKQGVNTEAFF	TGTGCCAGTAGTAAACAGGGCGTGAACACTGAAGCTTTCTTT
TRBV2	.	TRBJ1-1	.	CASSERRRDTEAFF	TGTGCCAGCAGTGAGCGTCGGAGGGACACTGAAGCTTTCTTT
TRBV2	.	TRBJ1-5	.	CASSDSTGSNQPQHF	TGTGCCAGCAGTGATTCTACAGGGAGCAATCAGCCCCAGCATTTT
TRBV18	.	TRBJ1-2	TRBD1	CASSPGQDIYGYTF	TGTGCCAGCTCACCGGGACAGGACATCTATGGCTACACCTTC
TRBV7-9	.	TRBJ1-1	.	CASSYPTDMNTEAFF	TGTGCCAGCAGTTACCCGACAGACATGAACACTGAAGCTTTCTTT
TRBV2	.	TRBJ1-2	TRBD1	CASRMGAGGGYTF	TGTGCCAGCAGGATGGGGGCAGGGGGAGGCTACACCTTC
TRBV4-3	.	TRBJ1-2	TRBD1	CASSQEQGVQAVYGYTF	TGCGCCAGCAGCCAAGAGCAGGGGGTGCAGGCGGTCTATGGCTACACCTTC
TRBV7-6	.	TRBJ1-4	.	CASSFRAGATNEKLFF	TGTGCCAGCAGCTTTAGGGCAGGGGCCACTAATGAAAAACTGTTTTTT
TRBV11-3	once	TRBJ2-1	TRBD2	CASSLARGGDYNEQFF	TGTGCCAGCAGCTTAGCACGGGGGGGCGACTACAATGAGCAGTTCTTC
TRBV7-2	.	TRBJ2-3	.	CASSKTASTDTQYF	TGTGCCAGCAGCAAGACAGCCAGCACAGATACGCAGTATTTT
TRBV4-3	once	TRBJ1-5	.	CASSQVIGSNQPQHF	TGCGCCAGCAGCCAAGTGATTGGGAGCAATCAGCCCCAGCATTTT
TRBV7-9	.	TRBJ2-5	.	CASSLVVQETQYF	TGTGCCAGCAGCTTAGTGGTCCAAGAGACCCAGTACTTC
TRBV7-9	once	TRBJ2-5	TRBD2	CASSSNTGLAGEETQYF	TGTGCCAGCAGTTCGAACACGGGACTAGCGGGGGAAGAGACCCAGTACTTC
TRBV4-1	.	TRBJ2-3	TRBD2	CASSPTHLAGGTDTQYF	TGCGCCAGCAGCCCAACACACTTAGCGGGGGGCACAGATACGCAGTATTTT
TRBV5-4	.	TRBJ1-2	.	CASSAGELRGGYTF	TGTGCCAGCAGCGCGGGGGAACTGAGGGGAGGCTACACCTTC
TRBV2	.	TRBJ2-2	.	CASIKVWGPGELFF	TGTGCCAGCATTAAAGTGTGGGGGCCCGGGGAGCTGTTTTTT
TRBV12-5	.	TRBJ2-5	.	CASGLGSWETQYF	TGTGCTAGTGGTTTGGGCTCGTGGGAGACCCAGTACTTC
TRBV5-6	.	TRBJ1-3	.	CASSLGQRNTIYF	TGTGCCAGCAGCTTGGGGCAGAGAAACACCATATATTTT
TRBV7-8	.	TRBJ2-7	.	CASSLAVGGGPTLSYEQYF	TGTGCCAGCAGCTTAGCGGTTGGTGGGGGGCCTACCCTCTCCTACGAGCAGTACTTC
TRBV6-5	.	TRBJ1-1	TRBD1	CASTKGAAGREVAFF	TGTGCCAGCACCAAGGGGGCTGCGGGGAGGGAGGTAGCTTTCTTT
TRBV2	.	TRBJ1-5	.	CASTLGDSNQPQHF	TGTGCCAGCACGTTAGGGGACAGCAATCAGCCCCAGCATTTT